This T cell receptor (beta chain) comes out of a study of cytomegalovirus exposure and HLA in healthy donors. Turning to the study itself: Within the Caucasian-associated ancestry cluster were roughly 82% of the roughly 400 genotyped donors.

The CDR3 consists of 16 residues. The germline V gene has CDR1 LGHNA and CDR2 YSLEER. The V end was cut by 0 bases, the J end by 3 bases, with 13 bases between. Primers included in the PCR were 60 Vbeta and 13 Jbeta primers. The assay was immunoSEQ multiplex PCR, and TCRdb's table has in-frame clones only and misses some. The data show 150,000 to 200,000 clones, with more than 70% seen just once and 1.7% held by the top ten. This TCR was sampled from a man aged 40-49 years in good health and CMV-seropositive. V usage is TRBV4-3 and J usage is TRBJ2-3; D is perhaps TRBD2 (6 bases). Sequenced material: PBMCs. CDR3 coding DNA: TGCGCCAGCAGCCAAGATAAGGGAGGAGAGACAGATACGCAGTATTTT. Protein: CASSQDKGGETDTQYF.